These T cell receptor beta chains were read from a single sample in a study of T cell changes during pregnancy in multiple sclerosis. Sequencing used immunoSEQ multiplex PCR; TCRdb keeps in-frame clones, though not all of them. In the table there are about 70,000 clones, 90% to 95% of which are singletons. The sample consisted of peripheral blood, taken after pregnancy. The receptors come from a female donor with multiple sclerosis, enrolled in a pregnancy study. CDR3s include the opening cysteine and the closing phenylalanine or tryptophan. Each record gives: V gene, J gene, clone size, D gene, CDR3 protein, CDR3 DNA. D genes are given only for firm matches. Size tells how often a clone was seen (once, few, many) or the class of an expanded clone, and some rows leave it out.

TRBV10-3	TRBJ2-2	.	TRBD1	CAINVQGSGELFF	TGTGCCATCAACGTACAGGGGTCCGGGGAGCTGTTTTTT
TRBV7-9	TRBJ2-7	.	TRBD1	CASSFAGTDYEQYF	TGTGCCAGCAGCTTCGCCGGGACAGACTACGAGCAGTACTTC
TRBV5-1	TRBJ1-3	.	.	CASNLDGGSGNTIYF	TGCGCCAGCAACCTGGATGGCGGCTCTGGAAACACCATATATTTT
TRBV2	TRBJ2-7	.	TRBD1	CASSETGWDRGYEQYF	TGTGCCAGCAGCGAGACGGGGTGGGACAGGGGGTACGAGCAGTACTTC
TRBV11-3	TRBJ2-2	.	TRBD2	CASSSSGSHTGELFF	TGTGCCAGCAGTTCTAGCGGGAGTCATACCGGGGAGCTGTTTTTT
TRBV2	TRBJ2-5	.	TRBD1	CAGGQGGETQYF	TGTGCCGGAGGACAGGGAGGAGAGACCCAGTACTTC
TRBV9	TRBJ1-1	.	.	CASSVELTAEAFF	TGTGCCAGCAGCGTAGAGTTGACAGCTGAAGCTTTCTTT
TRBV7-9	TRBJ1-1	.	.	CASSLGGLVAFF	TGTGCCAGCAGCTTGGGGGGGCTCGTAGCTTTCTTT
TRBV19	TRBJ2-1	.	.	CASSIAGEVSGEQFF	TGTGCCAGTAGTATAGCGGGAGAAGTGAGTGGTGAGCAGTTCTTC
TRBV2	TRBJ2-1	.	.	CASSEAGGDSYNEQFF	TGTGCCAGCAGTGAAGCGGGCGGGGACTCCTACAATGAGCAGTTCTTC
TRBV4-3	TRBJ2-7	.	TRBD2	CASSQTTSGVYEQYF	TGCGCCAGCAGCCAAACGACTAGCGGGGTATACGAGCAGTACTTC
TRBV7-2	TRBJ2-3	.	TRBD2	CASRREIRDTQYF	TGTGCCAGCAGGCGGGAGATAAGAGATACGCAGTATTTT
TRBV5-4	TRBJ1-2	.	TRBD1	CASSLGGGQGQIQGGYTF	TGTGCCAGCAGCCTCGGTGGGGGACAGGGACAAATTCAAGGTGGCTACACCTTC
TRBV18	TRBJ2-7	.	TRBD1	CASSPRTGTYEQYF	TGTGCCAGCTCACCACGGACAGGAACCTACGAGCAGTACTTC
TRBV9	TRBJ1-1	.	.	CASSVEYKGSTEAFF	TGTGCCAGCAGCGTAGAATACAAAGGGAGCACTGAAGCTTTCTTT
TRBV18	TRBJ1-2	.	TRBD1	CASSLRQGEGYTF	TGTGCCAGCTCACTCCGACAGGGAGAGGGCTACACCTTC
TRBV6-6	TRBJ2-5	.	.	CASSSYQNIQETQYF	TGTGCCAGCAGTTCCTATCAAAATATCCAAGAGACCCAGTACTTC
TRBV5-6	TRBJ2-5	.	.	CASSSDIQETQYF	TGTGCCAGCAGCTCCGACATTCAAGAGACCCAGTACTTC
TRBV28	TRBJ1-1	.	TRBD1	CASSLPPPGTANTEAFF	TGTGCCAGCAGTTTACCCCCTCCCGGGACAGCAAACACTGAAGCTTTCTTT
TRBV27	TRBJ2-2	.	TRBD2	CASSTKGLAVNTGELFF	TGTGCCAGCAGTACGAAGGGACTAGCCGTGAACACCGGGGAGCTGTTTTTT
TRBV28	TRBJ1-5	.	.	CASRIAGYQPQHF	TGTGCCAGCAGAATTGCGGGGTATCAGCCCCAGCATTTT
TRBV6-6	TRBJ2-7	.	TRBD1	CASSSNTGGEQYF	TGTGCCAGCAGTTCGAATACAGGGGGCGAGCAGTACTTC
TRBV6-5	TRBJ1-2	many	.	CASRIDSSGYTF	TGTGCCAGCAGGATAGACAGTTCTGGCTACACCTTC
TRBV10-3	TRBJ1-2	.	TRBD1	CAISDHRDRVRRMRGYTF	TGTGCCATCAGTGACCACCGGGACAGGGTAAGGCGTATGAGAGGCTACACCTTC
TRBV10-1	TRBJ1-2	once	TRBD1	CASTKYYRGPDGYTF	TGCGCCAGCACCAAATATTACAGGGGGCCAGATGGCTACACCTTC
TRBV7-9	TRBJ1-1	.	.	CASSSRMNTEAFF	TGTGCCAGCAGCTCCCGTATGAACACTGAAGCTTTCTTT
TRBV5-1	TRBJ1-5	.	.	CASSLEGGRSNQPQHF	TGCGCCAGCAGCTTGGAAGGGGGTCGTAGCAATCAGCCCCAGCATTTT
TRBV30	TRBJ2-7	.	TRBD2	CAWSEREYEQYF	TGTGCCTGGAGTGAGCGGGAGTACGAGCAGTACTTC
TRBV10-3	TRBJ2-1	.	TRBD2	CAISELAGGPEEQFF	TGTGCCATCAGTGAGTTGGCGGGAGGGCCTGAAGAGCAGTTCTTC
TRBV5-1	TRBJ2-2	.	.	CASSSLEAGELFF	TGCGCCAGCAGCTCCCTAGAAGCCGGGGAGCTGTTTTTT
TRBV6-5	TRBJ2-7	.	.	CASSYNQGLYF	TGTGCCAGCAGTTACAATCAGGGGCTGTACTTC
TRBV1	TRBJ2-7	.	.	CTSSQNPTSGAYEQYF	TGCACCAGCAGCCAAAACCCCACTAGCGGGGCATACGAGCAGTACTTC
TRBV7-8	TRBJ2-1	.	TRBD2	CASSAEQRDLSYNEQFF	TGTGCCAGCAGCGCAGAACAGCGGGACCTCTCCTACAATGAGCAGTTCTTC
TRBV6-4	TRBJ1-2	.	.	CASRLNYGYTF	TGTGCCAGCAGATTAAACTATGGCTACACCTTC
TRBV11-2	TRBJ1-2	.	TRBD1	CASSLDAAGTGHYGYTF	TGTGCCAGCAGCTTAGATGCTGCCGGGACAGGGCACTATGGCTACACCTTC
TRBV6-5	TRBJ2-1	.	.	CASSYASGVTNNEQFF	TGTGCCAGCAGTTACGCAAGCGGAGTTACCAACAATGAGCAGTTCTTC
TRBV5-1	TRBJ2-1	.	TRBD2	CASSLAPGLAGDNEQFF	TGCGCCAGCAGCCTAGCACCTGGACTAGCGGGAGACAATGAGCAGTTCTTC
TRBV5-5	TRBJ1-5	few	.	CASSLVPGLGQPQHF	TGTGCCAGCAGCTTGGTTCCAGGGTTAGGTCAGCCCCAGCATTTT